What follows is one TCR beta chain and its context. Data came from immunoSEQ multiplex PCR; TCRdb stores just in-frame clones and leaves some out. The table shows fewer than 100,000 clones, with roughly 90% occurring only once. Germline CDR1 SGDLS, CDR2 YYNGEE. The CDR3 contains 17 residues. Between the trimmed V and J ends, which lost 3 bases and 0 bases, there was a span of 16 bases. The entry originates in a study of control samples from healthy donors and cancer patients. The chain links TRBV9 to TRBJ1-5, with D possibly being TRBD1 (5 bases). The clonotype was recovered from a woman aged 45-60 years in good health. The sample was blood. The DNA for the CDR3 is TGTGCCAGCAGCGGTCTCTCCCGGGGGGATAGCAATCAGCCCCAGCATTTT. Encoded protein: CASSGLSRGDSNQPQHF.